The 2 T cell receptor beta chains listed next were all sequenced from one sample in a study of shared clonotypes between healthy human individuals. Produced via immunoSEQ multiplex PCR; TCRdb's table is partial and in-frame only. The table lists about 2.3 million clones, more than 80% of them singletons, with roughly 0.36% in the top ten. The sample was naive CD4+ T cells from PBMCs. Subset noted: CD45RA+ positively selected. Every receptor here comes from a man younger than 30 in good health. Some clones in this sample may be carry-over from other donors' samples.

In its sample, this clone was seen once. Here the CDR3 reads CASSIDSSRESRRKTQYF. For the CDR3, the DNA is TGTGCCAGTAGTATAGATAGCTCGCGGGAGAGCAGGAGGAAGACCCAGTACTTC. V and J are TRBV19 and TRBJ2-5, with TRBD2 matching over 7 bases. In germline, CDR1 is LNHDA, CDR2 SQIVND (reference sequence). This CDR3 has 18 amino acids. J lost 6 bases, V lost 0 bases, and 16 bases had no gene match.

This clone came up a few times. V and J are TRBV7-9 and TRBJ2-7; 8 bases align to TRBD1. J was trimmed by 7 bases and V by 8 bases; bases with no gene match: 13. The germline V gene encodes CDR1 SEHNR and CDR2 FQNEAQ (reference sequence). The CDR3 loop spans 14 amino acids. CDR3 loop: CASGRGQGAGEQYF. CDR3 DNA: TGTGCCAGCGGAAGGGGCCAGGGGGCCGGGGAGCAGTACTTC.